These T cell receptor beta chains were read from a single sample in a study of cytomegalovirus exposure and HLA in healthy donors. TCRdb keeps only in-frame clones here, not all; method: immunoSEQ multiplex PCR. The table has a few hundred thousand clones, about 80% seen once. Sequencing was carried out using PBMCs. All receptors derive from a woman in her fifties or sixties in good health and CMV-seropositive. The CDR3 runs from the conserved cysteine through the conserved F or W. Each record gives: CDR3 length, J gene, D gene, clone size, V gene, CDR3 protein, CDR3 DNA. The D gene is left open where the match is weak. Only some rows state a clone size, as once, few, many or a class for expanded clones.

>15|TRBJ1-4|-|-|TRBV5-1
CASSLTTGQDEKLFF
TGCGCCAGCAGCTTAACTACAGGGCAGGACGAAAAACTGTTTTTT
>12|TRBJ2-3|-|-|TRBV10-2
CASTLPADTQYF
TGCGCCAGCACTTTACCGGCAGATACGCAGTATTTT
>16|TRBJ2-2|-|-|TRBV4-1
CASSSPMGANTGELFF
TGCGCCAGCAGCTCCCCAATGGGGGCCAACACCGGGGAGCTGTTTTTT
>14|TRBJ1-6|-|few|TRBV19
CASSIGQIGSPLHF
TGTGCCAGTAGTATCGGACAGATCGGTTCACCCCTCCACTTT
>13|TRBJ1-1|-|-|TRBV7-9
CASSPGGVGEAFF
TGTGCCAGCAGCCCGGGGGGGGTAGGTGAAGCTTTCTTT
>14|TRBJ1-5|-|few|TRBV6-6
CASSYRQGNQPQHF
TGTGCCAGCAGTTACAGACAGGGCAATCAGCCCCAGCATTTT
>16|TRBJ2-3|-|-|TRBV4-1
CASSQERSRSPDTQYF
TGCGCCAGCAGCCAAGAGAGGAGTCGCAGCCCAGATACGCAGTATTTT
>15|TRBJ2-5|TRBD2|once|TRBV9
CASSVAPSGQETQYF
TGTGCCAGCAGCGTAGCTCCTAGCGGTCAAGAGACCCAGTACTTC
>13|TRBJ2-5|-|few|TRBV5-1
CASSYGLQETQYF
TGCGCCAGCAGCTACGGACTACAAGAGACCCAGTACTTC
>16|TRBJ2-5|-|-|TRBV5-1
CASSEALTPDQETQYF
TGCGCCAGCAGCGAGGCTTTGACGCCGGACCAAGAGACCCAGTACTTC
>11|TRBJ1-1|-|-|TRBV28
CASRTLGKAFF
TGTGCCAGCAGGACACTCGGAAAAGCTTTCTTT
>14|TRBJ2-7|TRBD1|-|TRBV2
CASHRDRANYEQYF
TGTGCCAGCCACCGGGACAGGGCGAACTACGAGCAGTACTTC
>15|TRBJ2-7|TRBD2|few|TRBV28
CASSATSGPSYEQYF
TGTGCCAGCAGCGCTACTAGCGGGCCTTCCTACGAGCAGTACTTC
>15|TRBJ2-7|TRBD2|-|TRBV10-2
CASSLSAGGGYEQYF
TGCGCCAGCAGTCTCAGTGCGGGCGGGGGGTACGAGCAGTACTTC
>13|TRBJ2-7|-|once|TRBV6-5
CASSYRWEYEQYF
TGTGCCAGCAGTTACCGATGGGAGTACGAGCAGTACTTC
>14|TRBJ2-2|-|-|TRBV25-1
CASRGGWGTGELFF
TGTGCCAGCAGAGGGGGATGGGGCACCGGGGAGCTGTTTTTT
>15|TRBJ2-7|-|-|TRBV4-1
CASSYPGTSSYEQYF
TGCGCCAGCAGTTATCCAGGGACATCCTCCTACGAGCAGTACTTC
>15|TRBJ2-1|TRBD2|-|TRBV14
CASSQGTSGYNEQFF
TGTGCCAGCAGCCAAGGGACTAGCGGGTACAATGAGCAGTTCTTC
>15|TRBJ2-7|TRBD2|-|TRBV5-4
CASSLAGLAGVEQYF
TGTGCCAGCAGCCTGGCGGGACTAGCGGGAGTGGAGCAGTACTTC
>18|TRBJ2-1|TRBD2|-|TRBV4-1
CASSQDRLAGGVYNEQFF
TGCGCCAGCAGCCAGGACCGACTAGCGGGAGGGGTCTACAATGAGCAGTTCTTC
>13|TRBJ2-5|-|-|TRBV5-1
CANSNRYQETQYF
TGCGCCAACAGCAACCGGTACCAAGAGACCCAGTACTTC
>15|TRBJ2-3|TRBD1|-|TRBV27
CASSLGTGGYDTQYF
TGTGCCAGCAGTTTAGGGACAGGGGGCTACGATACGCAGTATTTT